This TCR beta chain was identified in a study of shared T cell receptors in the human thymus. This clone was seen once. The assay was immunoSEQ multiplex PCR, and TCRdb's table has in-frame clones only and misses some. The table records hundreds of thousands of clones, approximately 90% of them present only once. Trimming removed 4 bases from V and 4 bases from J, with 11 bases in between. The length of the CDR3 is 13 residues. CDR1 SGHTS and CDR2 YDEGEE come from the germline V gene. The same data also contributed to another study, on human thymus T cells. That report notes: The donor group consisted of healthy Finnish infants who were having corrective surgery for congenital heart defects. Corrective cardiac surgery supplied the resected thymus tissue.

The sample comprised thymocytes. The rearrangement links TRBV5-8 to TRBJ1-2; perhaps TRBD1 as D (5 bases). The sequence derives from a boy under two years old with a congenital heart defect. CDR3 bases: TGTGCCAGCAGCGGCCGGGGGTCCTATGGCTACACCTTC. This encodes CASSGRGSYGYTF.